This entry concerns a single TCR beta chain. This sample is part of a study of blood T cell repertoires in COVID-19. In the study overall: Some COVID-19 samples were acute and others convalescent; all came from the United States, Italy and Spain. Sources were T cells, B-cell-depleted T cells, or PBMCs; the material itself was cDNA or gDNA.

Losses at the gene ends were 3 bases for V and 4 bases for J; bases not matched to a gene: 6. The CDR3 is made up of 14 amino acids. Germline V gene sequence: CDR1 SGHRS, CDR2 YFSETQ. Original handling: Reference gene primers were amplified, and this amplification served to estimate nucleated cell counts. The assay was immunoSEQ multiplex PCR, and TCRdb's table has in-frame clones only and misses some. For V, J and clone size, that table is used; D and trimming come from the DNA. The table includes 130,000 or so clones, around nine tenths detected once. The chain joins TRBV5-1 to TRBJ1-2, with 7 nucleotides matching TRBD1. This TCR was recovered from a man between 45 and 60 years old with acute or convalescent COVID-19. The source material was peripheral blood. In nucleotides, the CDR3 is TGCGCCAGCAGCTCACAGGGGTTTGGCTATGGCTACACCTTC. This codes for CASSSQGFGYGYTF. The full variable domain, rest sourced from reference TRBV5-1 and TRBJ1-2, is KAGVTQTPRYLIKTRGQQVTLSCSPISGHRSVSWYQQTPGQGLQFLFEYFSETQRNKGNFPGRFSGRQFSNSRSEMNVSTLELGDSALYLCASSSQGFGYGYTFGSGTRLTVV.